The source of this T cell receptor beta chain is a study of shared clonotypes between healthy human individuals. Naive CD8 cells lacked CD45RO and underwent positive selection for CCR7, leaving out terminally differentiated effector memory CD45RA+ cells. It was about 210 ng DNA, about 30,000 T cell genomes, that sorted-subset replicate PCRs used. TCRdb's table, derived via immunoSEQ multiplex PCR, lists solely in-frame clones and lacks some. Of around 2,000,000 clones listed, around 93% are singletons. General study results and limits: At large depth, rarefaction still showed sorted-subset sequencing to be incomplete. Non-shared clonotypes were found to have lower generation probabilities than the clonotypes that were shared by all four of the sorted-subset donors.

This clone was counted a single time. The antigen is not known. The sample was naive CD8+ T cells from PBMCs. This TCR was sampled from a man between 18 and 29 years old in good health. Some clones in this sample may be carry-over from other donors' samples.

As DNA, the CDR3 is TGTGCCAGCAGCGACATGACAGGGGGAAGCGATGAGCAGTTCTTC. It is translated as CASSDMTGGSDEQFF. The chain couples TRBV5-6 to TRBJ2-1; 9 bases agree with TRBD1. Germline assignment: CDR1 SGHDT and CDR2 YYEEEE. With 4 bases clipped from V and 8 bases from J, the junction kept 10 bases outside the gene matches. CDR3 length equals 15 residues.